Listed below are T cell receptor beta chains from one sample, sequenced in a study of CD8 T cells in Susac syndrome. MiXCR, run by TCRdb on the immunoSEQ multiplex PCR reads, gives a single entry per CDR3 protein. The sample consists of around 100,000 distinct CDR3 sequences, around 95% of them appearing once. Source material: CD8+ T cells from PBMCs. The receptors were gathered from a human donor with Susac syndrome. CDR3s include the opening cysteine and the closing phenylalanine or tryptophan. A D gene is named only where the DNA matches it firmly. Size is omitted from some rows. Given values are once, few, many or a class for expanded clones.

j_call,d_call,v_call,clone_size,cdr3_nt,cdr3_aa
TRBJ1-4,.,TRBV2,.,TGTGCCAGCAGTGAAGGGGGAAGACTGTTTTTT,CASSEGGRLFF
TRBJ2-3,TRBD1,TRBV19,.,TGTGCCAGTAGTATTATGACAGGGGGAACAGATACGCAGTATTTT,CASSIMTGGTDTQYF
TRBJ2-7,TRBD2,TRBV29-1,.,TGCAGCGTTGATGTCGGGGGGGAAATGGGGGAGCAGTACTTC,CSVDVGGEMGEQYF
TRBJ2-2,.,TRBV9,.,TGTGCCAGCAGCGGAAAAGAGGCCGACATCAGGGAGCTGTTTTTT,CASSGKEADIRELFF
TRBJ1-1,.,TRBV15,.,TGTGCCACTAGGAGCTCCCTGGTCACTGAAGCTTTCTTT,CATRSSLVTEAFF
TRBJ2-5,TRBD2,TRBV9,.,TGTGCCAGCAGCCTGCGGGAGGGAACGGGAGAGACCCAGTACTTC,CASSLREGTGETQYF
TRBJ1-1,.,TRBV7-6,.,TGTGCCAGCAGCTCCATGAACACTGAAGCTTTCTTT,CASSSMNTEAFF
TRBJ2-7,.,TRBV28,.,TGTGCCAGCCGGGGGGCTAGCGGCCTCCGGGAGCAGTACTTC,CASRGASGLREQYF
TRBJ1-2,.,TRBV7-9,once,TGTGCCAGCAGCCCCGGGCCCAGTGGTGGCTACACCTTC,CASSPGPSGGYTF
TRBJ2-1,TRBD2,TRBV6-4,.,TGTGCCAGCAGTAACAGGAATACCCCGGGGGGTGAGCAGTTCTTC,CASSNRNTPGGEQFF
TRBJ1-5,.,TRBV15,.,TGTGCCACCAGCACAGACCGATATAGCAATCAGCCCCAGCATTTT,CATSTDRYSNQPQHF
TRBJ2-7,.,TRBV7-9,.,TGTGCCAGCAGAGGAGGGGGCGACGAGCAGTACTTC,CASRGGGDEQYF
TRBJ2-1,TRBD2,TRBV7-2,.,TGTGCCAGCAGCTTGGGGACTAGCGGGAGTAATGAGCAGTTCTTC,CASSLGTSGSNEQFF
TRBJ1-2,.,TRBV27,.,TGTGCCAGCAGTCAGGGCCATGGCTACACCTTC,CASSQGHGYTF
TRBJ1-4,.,TRBV25-1,.,TGTGCCAGCAGTGTATCGAGGGGTAATGAAAAACTGTTTTTT,CASSVSRGNEKLFF
TRBJ1-5,TRBD1,TRBV29-1,.,TGCAGCATTCAGGGGGCTGGGCAGCCCCAGCATTTT,CSIQGAGQPQHF
TRBJ2-4,.,TRBV29-1,.,TGCAGCTTTGGAGGGAGGGGGAACATTCAGTACTTC,CSFGGRGNIQYF
TRBJ2-7,.,TRBV29-1,few,TGCAGCGTTCGGGGCGCCTACGAGCAGTACTTC,CSVRGAYEQYF
TRBJ2-5,.,TRBV5-1,.,TGCGCCAGCAGGCCTTCAGGGACGGCAGAGACCCAGTACTTC,CASRPSGTAETQYF
TRBJ2-7,.,TRBV12-3/TRBV12-4,.,TGTGCCAGCACCGGCGGGGATACCTACGAGCAGTACTTC,CASTGGDTYEQYF
TRBJ2-7,TRBD1,TRBV7-7,.,TGTGCCAGCAGCCCCCGGGACAGGGCCCACGAGCAGTACTTC,CASSPRDRAHEQYF
TRBJ2-1,TRBD2,TRBV20-1,.,TGCAGTGCCAGCCGGGACGCTAGCGGTTACAATGAGCAGTTCTTC,CSASRDASGYNEQFF
TRBJ1-1,.,TRBV29-1,.,TGCAGCGTTGAACGGAAGATGAACACTGAAGCTTTCTTT,CSVERKMNTEAFF
TRBJ1-6,.,TRBV14,.,TGTGCCAGCAGCCAAGAAGTCTGGGGATCACCCCTCCACTTT,CASSQEVWGSPLHF
TRBJ2-7,TRBD1,TRBV20-1,.,TGCAGTGGGACAGGACCCACCTACGAGCAGTACTTC,CSGTGPTYEQYF
TRBJ2-1,.,TRBV5-6,.,TGTGCCAGCAGCCCACAGGGTGGTGAGCAGTTCTTC,CASSPQGGEQFF
TRBJ2-3,TRBD2,TRBV20-1,once,TGCAGTGAGGTCGGACTAGCGGGGAGCACAGATACGCAGTATTTT,CSEVGLAGSTDTQYF
TRBJ2-6,.,TRBV9,.,TGTGCCAGCAGCCAAGGACCGAACTCTGGGGCCAACGTCCTGACTTTC,CASSQGPNSGANVLTF
TRBJ2-7,TRBD1,TRBV4-1,.,TGCGCCAGCAGCCAAGTAGGACAGGGGAACTACGAGCAGTACTTC,CASSQVGQGNYEQYF
TRBJ1-1,.,TRBV9,.,TGTGCCAGCAGCCCTTCCGGGACGGCGGACACTGAAGCTTTCTTT,CASSPSGTADTEAFF
TRBJ2-2,TRBD2,TRBV7-6,.,TGTGCCAGCAGCTCCGGGACTAGACTGGGCACCGGGGAGCTGTTTTTT,CASSSGTRLGTGELFF
TRBJ2-1,.,TRBV12-3/TRBV12-4,.,TGTGCCAGCAGTTTCCCGAGCCGGATTGATAATGAGCAGTTCTTC,CASSFPSRIDNEQFF
TRBJ2-1,.,TRBV9,.,TGTGCCAGCAGCCCCGAGGGGATTGAGCAGTTCTTC,CASSPEGIEQFF
TRBJ2-1,.,TRBV12-3/TRBV12-4,.,TGTGCCAGCGAGGCGGACACCTTCTACAATGAGCAGTTCTTC,CASEADTFYNEQFF